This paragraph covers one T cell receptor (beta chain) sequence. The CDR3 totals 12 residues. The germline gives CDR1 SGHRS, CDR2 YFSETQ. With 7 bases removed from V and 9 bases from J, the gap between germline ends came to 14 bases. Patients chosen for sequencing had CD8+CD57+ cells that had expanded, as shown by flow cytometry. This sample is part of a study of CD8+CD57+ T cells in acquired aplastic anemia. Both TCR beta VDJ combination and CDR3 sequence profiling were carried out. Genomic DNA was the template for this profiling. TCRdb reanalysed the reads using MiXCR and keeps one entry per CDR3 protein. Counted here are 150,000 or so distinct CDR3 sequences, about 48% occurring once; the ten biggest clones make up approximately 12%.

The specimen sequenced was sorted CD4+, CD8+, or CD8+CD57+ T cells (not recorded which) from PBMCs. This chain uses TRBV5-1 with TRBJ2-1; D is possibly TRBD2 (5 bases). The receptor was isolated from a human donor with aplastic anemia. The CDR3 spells CASRGGAGEQFF. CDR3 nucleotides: TGCGCCAGCCGAGGAGGTGCCGGTGAGCAGTTCTTC.